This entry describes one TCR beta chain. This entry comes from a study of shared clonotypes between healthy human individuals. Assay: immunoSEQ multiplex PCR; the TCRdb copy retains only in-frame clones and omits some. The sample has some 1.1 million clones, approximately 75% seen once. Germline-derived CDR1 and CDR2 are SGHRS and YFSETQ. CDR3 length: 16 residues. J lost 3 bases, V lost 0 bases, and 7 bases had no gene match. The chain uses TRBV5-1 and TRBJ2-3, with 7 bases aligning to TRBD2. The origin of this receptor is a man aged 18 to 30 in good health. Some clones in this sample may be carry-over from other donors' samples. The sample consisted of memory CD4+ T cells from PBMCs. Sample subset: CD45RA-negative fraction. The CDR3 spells CASSLAGRAGTDTQYF. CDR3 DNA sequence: TGCGCCAGCAGCTTGGCCGGAAGAGCGGGAACAGATACGCAGTATTTT.